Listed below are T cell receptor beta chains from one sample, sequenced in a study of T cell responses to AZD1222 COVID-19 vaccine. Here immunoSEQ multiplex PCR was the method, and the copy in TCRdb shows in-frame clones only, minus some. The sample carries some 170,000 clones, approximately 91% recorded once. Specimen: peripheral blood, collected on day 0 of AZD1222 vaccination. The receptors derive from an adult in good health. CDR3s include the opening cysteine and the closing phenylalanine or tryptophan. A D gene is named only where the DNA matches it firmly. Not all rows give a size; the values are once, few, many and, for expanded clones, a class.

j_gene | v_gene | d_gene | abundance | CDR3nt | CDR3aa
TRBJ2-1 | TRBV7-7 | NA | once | TGTGCCAGCAGCTTAGATGGGACAAATTACAATGAGCAGTTCTTC | CASSLDGTNYNEQFF
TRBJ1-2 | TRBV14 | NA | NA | TGTGCCAGCAGACAAGACGTTGGAAACTATGGCTACACCTTC | CASRQDVGNYGYTF
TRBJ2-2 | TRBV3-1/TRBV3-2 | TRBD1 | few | TGTGCCAGCAGACAGGGGCCGAACACCGGGGAGCTGTTTTTT | CASRQGPNTGELFF
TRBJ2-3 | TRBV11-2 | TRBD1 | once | TGTGCCAGCAGCACCGGACAGGTAGCTAGCACAGATACGCAGTATTTT | CASSTGQVASTDTQYF
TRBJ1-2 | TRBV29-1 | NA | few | TGCAGCGCCCAGACAAAGAACTATGGCTACACCTTC | CSAQTKNYGYTF
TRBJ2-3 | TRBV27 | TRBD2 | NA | TGTGCCAGCAGGAGCGGGAGAGGAGGGACAGATACGCAGTATTTT | CASRSGRGGTDTQYF
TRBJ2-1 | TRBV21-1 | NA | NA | TGTGCCAGCAGCAAAGAGGGCCTCTCCCGTTGCAATGAGCAGTTCTTC | CASSKEGLSRCNEQFF
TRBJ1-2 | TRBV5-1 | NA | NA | TGCGCCAGCAGCTTGGTGGGGGGGAAAGGCTACACCTTC | CASSLVGGKGYTF
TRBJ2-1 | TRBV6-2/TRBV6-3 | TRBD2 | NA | TGTGCCAGCAGTTATGGCCTAGCGGGGGTGCGGGATGAGCAGTTCTTC | CASSYGLAGVRDEQFF
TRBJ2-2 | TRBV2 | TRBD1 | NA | TGTGCCAGCAGTGGGACAGGGTCGTACACCGGGGAGCTGTTTTTT | CASSGTGSYTGELFF
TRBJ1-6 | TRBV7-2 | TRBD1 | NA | TGTGCCAGCACCGTGGACAGGGGAGGTTCACCCCTCCACTTT | CASTVDRGGSPLHF
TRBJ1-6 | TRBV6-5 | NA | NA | TGTGCCAGCAGTTACGGGCAGGGGCTCGATTCACCCCTCCACTTT | CASSYGQGLDSPLHF
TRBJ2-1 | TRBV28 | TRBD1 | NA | TGTGCCAGCAGCTCCTCTGGGACAGGGAATAATGAGCAGTTCTTC | CASSSSGTGNNEQFF
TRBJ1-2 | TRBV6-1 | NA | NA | TGTGCCAGCAGTGACCCGGGACTTAGTGATGGCTACACCTTC | CASSDPGLSDGYTF
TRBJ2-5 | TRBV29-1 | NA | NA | TGCAGCGTTAGAAAGGATGAGAAGACCCAGTACTTC | CSVRKDEKTQYF
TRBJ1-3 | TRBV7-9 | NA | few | TGTGCCAGCAGCTCAACCTGGGAGGGTGGAAACACCATATATTTT | CASSSTWEGGNTIYF
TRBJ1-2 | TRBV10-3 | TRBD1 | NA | TGTGCCATCAGGCCGGGACAGGGGGCTGGTGGCTACACCTTC | CAIRPGQGAGGYTF
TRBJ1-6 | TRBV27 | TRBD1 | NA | TGTGCCAGCAGTTTCAGGACAGGGGGATCACCCCTCCACTTT | CASSFRTGGSPLHF
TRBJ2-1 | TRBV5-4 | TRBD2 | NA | TGTGCCAGCAGCTCACCGGGACTAGCGGGAGGGACTACGCAGTTCTTC | CASSSPGLAGGTTQFF
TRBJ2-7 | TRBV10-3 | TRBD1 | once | TGTGCCATCCGCGGACAGGGGGCCGCCGCGATGGACAGGGACTTAACCTTC | CAIRGQGAAAMDRDLTF
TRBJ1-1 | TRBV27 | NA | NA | TGTGCCAGCAGTTTCCAATCAAGGCTGAACACTGAAGCTTTCTTT | CASSFQSRLNTEAFF
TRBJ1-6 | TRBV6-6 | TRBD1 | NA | TGTGCCAGCAGGTGGGACAGCCAGGCGCTGAATTCACCCCTCCACTTT | CASRWDSQALNSPLHF
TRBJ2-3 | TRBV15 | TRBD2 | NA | TGTGCCACCAGCAGAGCTAGCGGGAGGGGTGCAGATACGCAGTATTTT | CATSRASGRGADTQYF
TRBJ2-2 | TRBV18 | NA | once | TGTGCCAGCTCACCACTGAGGGCTACAGGGACCGCCGGGGAGCTGTTTTTT | CASSPLRATGTAGELFF
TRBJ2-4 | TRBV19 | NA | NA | TGTGCCAGTAGTCCTGACAGGGCCAAAAACATTCAGTACTTC | CASSPDRAKNIQYF
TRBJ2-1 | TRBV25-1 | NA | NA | TGTGCCAGCAGTGAAAACTGGGGGGCCGATGTAAATGAGCAGTTCTTC | CASSENWGADVNEQFF
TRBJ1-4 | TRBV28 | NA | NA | TGTGCCAGCATTTCGGGGTTTGGGAATGAAAAACTGTTTTTT | CASISGFGNEKLFF
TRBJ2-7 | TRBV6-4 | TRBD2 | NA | TGTGCCAGCAGGGATAGACTAGCGGGAGCATCGGGGAGCTCCTACGAGCAGTACTTC | CASRDRLAGASGSSYEQYF
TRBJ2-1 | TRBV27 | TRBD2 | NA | TGTGCCAGCAGTTCAGGGGCAGCGGGAGGGGATGAGCAGTTCTTC | CASSSGAAGGDEQFF
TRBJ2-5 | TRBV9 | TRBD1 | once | TGTGCCAGCAGCGTCCGGGACAGGGAAGAGACCCAGTACTTC | CASSVRDREETQYF
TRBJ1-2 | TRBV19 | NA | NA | TGTGCCAGTGGGGAGGGCTTCTATGGCTACACCTTC | CASGEGFYGYTF
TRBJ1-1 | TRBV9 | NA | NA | TGTGCCAGCAGCTCCCGGGGGCACACTGAAGCTTTCTTT | CASSSRGHTEAFF
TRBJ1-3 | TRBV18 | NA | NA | TGTGCCAGCTCACCCACCCTTACAGGGACAGGAAACACCATATATTTT | CASSPTLTGTGNTIYF
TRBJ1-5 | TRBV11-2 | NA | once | TGTGCCAGCAGCTTAGTCGGCAGCAATCAGCCCCAGCATTTT | CASSLVGSNQPQHF
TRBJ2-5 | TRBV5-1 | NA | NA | TGCGCCAGCAGGGCAGAGAACCAAGAGACCCAGTACTTC | CASRAENQETQYF
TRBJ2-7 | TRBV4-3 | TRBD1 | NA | TGCGCCAGCAGCCAAAATACAGGGGGCGAGCAGTACTTC | CASSQNTGGEQYF
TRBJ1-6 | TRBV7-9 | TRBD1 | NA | TGTGCCAGCAGCCTGGGGACAGGCGACAATTCACCCCTCCACTTT | CASSLGTGDNSPLHF
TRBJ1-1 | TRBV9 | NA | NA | TGTGCCAGCAGCGCGAACCTGAAGGGCGGGATGAACACTGAAGCTTTCTTT | CASSANLKGGMNTEAFF
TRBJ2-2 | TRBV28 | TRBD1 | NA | TGTGCCAGCAGTTCTGGACAGGGGTACACCGGGGAGCTGTTTTTT | CASSSGQGYTGELFF
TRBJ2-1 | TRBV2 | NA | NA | TGTGCCAGCAGTGAGTACAGACCAAATGAGCAGTTCTTC | CASSEYRPNEQFF
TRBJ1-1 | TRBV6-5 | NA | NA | TGTGCCAGCAGTCCCCCGGGCAGGTACACTGAAGCTTTCTTT | CASSPPGRYTEAFF
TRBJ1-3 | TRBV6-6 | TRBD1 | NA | TGTGCCAGCAGGACGACAGGGGCTGGAAACACCATATATTTT | CASRTTGAGNTIYF